Sequencing of this T cell receptor (beta chain) was carried out in a study of T cell therapy after organ transplantation. The repertoire was sequenced with immunoSEQ multiplex PCR; TCRdb's copy has only in-frame clones and lacks some. Among some 1,000 clones, 66% were seen once, and the ten largest hold around 39%. V lost 3 bases and J 3 bases, leaving 4 bases between the germline ends. CDR3 length equals 12 residues. Germline CDR1 and CDR2: SGHNT and YENEEA. With respect to this clone: As yet, its antigen is unknown.

Here the sequenced sample was CD8+ T cells from blood, taken before autologous CMV-specific T cell therapy. The chain employs TRBV11-3 and TRBJ2-3; D not resolved. The source of this sequence is a human patient who had received a solid organ transplant and had CMV disease. The chain's CDR3 is CASSFRTDTQYF. CDR3 bases: TGTGCCAGCAGCTTTCGAACAGATACGCAGTATTTT.